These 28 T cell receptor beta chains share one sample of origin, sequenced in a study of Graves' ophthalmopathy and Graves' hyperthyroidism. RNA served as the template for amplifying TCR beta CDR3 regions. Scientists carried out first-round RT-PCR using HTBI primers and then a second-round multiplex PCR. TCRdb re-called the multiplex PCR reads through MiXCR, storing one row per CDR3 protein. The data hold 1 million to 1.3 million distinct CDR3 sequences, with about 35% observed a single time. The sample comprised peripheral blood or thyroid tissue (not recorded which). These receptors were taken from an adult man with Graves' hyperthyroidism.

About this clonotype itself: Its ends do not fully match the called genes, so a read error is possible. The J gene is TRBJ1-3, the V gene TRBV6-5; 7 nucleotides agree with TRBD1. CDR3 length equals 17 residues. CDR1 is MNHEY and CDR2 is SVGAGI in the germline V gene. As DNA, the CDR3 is TGTGCCAGCAGTTCAGGGGGGGGGTCGCCCTCTGGAAACACCTTATATTTT. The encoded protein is CASSSGGGSPSGNTLYF.

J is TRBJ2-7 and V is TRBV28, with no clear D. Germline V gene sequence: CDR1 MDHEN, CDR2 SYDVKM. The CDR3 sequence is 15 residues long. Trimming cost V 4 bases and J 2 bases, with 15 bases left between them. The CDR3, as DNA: TGTGCCAGCAGTTGGGCCAACACATTAGCCTACGAGCAGTACTTC. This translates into CASSWANTLAYEQYF.

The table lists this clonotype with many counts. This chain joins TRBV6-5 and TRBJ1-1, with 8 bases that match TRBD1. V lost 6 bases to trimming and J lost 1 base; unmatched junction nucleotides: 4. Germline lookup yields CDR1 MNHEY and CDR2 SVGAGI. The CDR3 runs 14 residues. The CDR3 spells CASSGQGWNTEAFF. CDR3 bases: TGTGCCAGCAGCGGACAGGGATGGAACACTGAAGCTTTCTTT.

CDR3 nucleotides: TGCAGTGCTAGAACCCGGGGGGGGCGCGGCTACACCTTC. Protein: CSARTRGGRGYTF. V is TRBV20-1 and J is TRBJ1-2; TRBD1 is a possible D gene (6 bases). Trimming removed 2 bases from V and 8 bases from J, with 15 bases in between. Germline V gives CDR1 DFQATT, CDR2 SNEGSKA (reference sequence). CDR3 length: 13 residues.

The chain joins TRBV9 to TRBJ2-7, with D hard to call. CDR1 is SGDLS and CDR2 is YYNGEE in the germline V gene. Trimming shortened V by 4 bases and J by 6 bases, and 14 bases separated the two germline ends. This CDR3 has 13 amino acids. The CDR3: CASSPSLVGEQYF. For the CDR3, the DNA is TGTGCCAGCAGCCCTTCGCTAGTTGGCGAGCAGTACTTC.

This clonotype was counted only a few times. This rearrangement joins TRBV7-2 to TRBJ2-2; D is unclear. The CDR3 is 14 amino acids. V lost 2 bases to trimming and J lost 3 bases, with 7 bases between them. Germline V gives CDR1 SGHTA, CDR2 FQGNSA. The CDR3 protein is CASSLSRHTGELFF. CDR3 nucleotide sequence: TGTGCCAGCAGCTTAAGCAGACACACCGGGGAGCTGTTTTTT.

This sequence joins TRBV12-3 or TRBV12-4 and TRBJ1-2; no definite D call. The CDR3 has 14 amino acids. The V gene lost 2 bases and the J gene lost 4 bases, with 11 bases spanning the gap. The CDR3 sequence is CASSLSGFSYGYTF. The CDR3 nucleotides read TGTGCCAGCAGTTTATCAGGATTTAGCTATGGCTACACCTTC.

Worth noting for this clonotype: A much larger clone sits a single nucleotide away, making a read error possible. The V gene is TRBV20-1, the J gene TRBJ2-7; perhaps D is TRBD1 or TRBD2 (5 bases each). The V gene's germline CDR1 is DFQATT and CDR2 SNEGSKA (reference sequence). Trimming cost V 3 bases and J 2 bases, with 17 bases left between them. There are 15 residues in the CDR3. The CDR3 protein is CSASPGADFPYEQYF. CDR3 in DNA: TGCAGTGCTAGTCCCGGGGCAGACTTTCCCTACGAGCAGTACTTC.

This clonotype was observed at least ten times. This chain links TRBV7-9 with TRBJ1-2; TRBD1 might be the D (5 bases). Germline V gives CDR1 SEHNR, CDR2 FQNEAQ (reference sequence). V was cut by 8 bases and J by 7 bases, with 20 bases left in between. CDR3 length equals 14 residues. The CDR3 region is CASELMGEKGGYTF. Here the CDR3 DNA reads TGTGCCAGCGAACTTATGGGGGAGAAGGGTGGCTACACCTTC.

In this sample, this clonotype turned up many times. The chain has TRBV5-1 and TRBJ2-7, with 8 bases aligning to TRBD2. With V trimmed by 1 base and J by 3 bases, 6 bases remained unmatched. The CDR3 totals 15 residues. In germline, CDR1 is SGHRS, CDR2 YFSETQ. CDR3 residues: CASSLTIGTSYEQYF. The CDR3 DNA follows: TGCGCCAGCAGCTTGACCATTGGGACTAGCTACGAGCAGTACTTC.

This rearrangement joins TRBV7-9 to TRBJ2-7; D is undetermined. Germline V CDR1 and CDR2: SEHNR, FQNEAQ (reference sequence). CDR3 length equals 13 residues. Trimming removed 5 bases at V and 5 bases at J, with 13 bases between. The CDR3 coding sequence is TGTGCCAGCAGCAACCCTTGGGCGGACGAGCAGTACTTC. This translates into CASSNPWADEQYF.

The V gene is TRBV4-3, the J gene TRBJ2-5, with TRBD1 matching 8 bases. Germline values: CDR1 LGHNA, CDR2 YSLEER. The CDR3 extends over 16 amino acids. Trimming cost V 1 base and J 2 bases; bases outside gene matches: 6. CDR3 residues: CASSQGGRGLQETQYF. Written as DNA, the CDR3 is TGCGCCAGCAGCCAAGGGGGCAGGGGGCTGCAAGAGACCCAGTACTTC.

The CDR3 region is CSARGAAQPQHF. As DNA, the CDR3 is TGCAGTGCTAGGGGGGCGGCTCAGCCCCAGCATTTT. The rearrangement uses TRBV20-1 and TRBJ1-5; D perhaps matches TRBD1 (6 bases). V gave up 3 bases and J gave up 6 bases, with 9 bases separating them. The CDR3 is 12 amino acids. The germline V gene has CDR1 DFQATT and CDR2 SNEGSKA (reference sequence).

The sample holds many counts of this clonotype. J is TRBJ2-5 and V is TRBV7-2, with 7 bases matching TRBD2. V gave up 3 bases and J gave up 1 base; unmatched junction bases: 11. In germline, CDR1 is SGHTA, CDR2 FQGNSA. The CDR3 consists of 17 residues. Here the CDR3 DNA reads TGTGCCAGCAGCTTCGTTGGGGCGGGAGCGCTCCAAGAGACCCAGTACTTC. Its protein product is CASSFVGAGALQETQYF.

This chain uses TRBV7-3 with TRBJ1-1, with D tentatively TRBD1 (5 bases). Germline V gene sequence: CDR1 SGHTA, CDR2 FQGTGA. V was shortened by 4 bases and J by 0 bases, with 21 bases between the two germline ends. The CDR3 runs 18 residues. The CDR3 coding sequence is TGTGCCAGCAGCTCCCCAAAGGGGTATGGGGGAGTGAACACTGAAGCTTTCTTT. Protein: CASSSPKGYGGVNTEAFF.

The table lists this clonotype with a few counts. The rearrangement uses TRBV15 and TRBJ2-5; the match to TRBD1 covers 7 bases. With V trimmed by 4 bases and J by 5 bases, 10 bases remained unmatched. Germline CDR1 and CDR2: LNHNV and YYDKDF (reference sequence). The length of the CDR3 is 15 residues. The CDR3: CATSTGYRGGETQYF. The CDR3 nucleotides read TGTGCCACCAGCACAGGCTACAGGGGTGGGGAGACCCAGTACTTC. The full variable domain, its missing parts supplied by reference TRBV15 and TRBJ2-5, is DAMVIQNPRYQVTQFGKPVTLSCSQTLNHNVMYWYQQKSSQAPKLLFHYYDKDFNNEADTPDNFQSRRPNTSFCFLDIRSPGLGDTAMYLCATSTGYRGGETQYFGPGTRLLVL.

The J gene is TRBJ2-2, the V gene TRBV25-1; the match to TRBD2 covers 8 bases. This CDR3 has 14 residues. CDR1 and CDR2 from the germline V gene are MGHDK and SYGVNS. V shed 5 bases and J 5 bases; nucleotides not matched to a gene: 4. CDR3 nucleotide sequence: TGTGCCAGCAGTCCGGGAGGGTGGACCGGGGAGCTGTTTTTT. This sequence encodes CASSPGGWTGELFF.

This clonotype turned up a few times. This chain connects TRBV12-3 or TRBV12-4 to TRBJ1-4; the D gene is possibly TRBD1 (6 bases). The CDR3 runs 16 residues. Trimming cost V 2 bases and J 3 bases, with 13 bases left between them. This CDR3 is CASSLIQGGPNEKLFF. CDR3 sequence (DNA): TGTGCCAGCAGTTTAATACAGGGAGGCCCTAATGAAAAACTGTTTTTT.

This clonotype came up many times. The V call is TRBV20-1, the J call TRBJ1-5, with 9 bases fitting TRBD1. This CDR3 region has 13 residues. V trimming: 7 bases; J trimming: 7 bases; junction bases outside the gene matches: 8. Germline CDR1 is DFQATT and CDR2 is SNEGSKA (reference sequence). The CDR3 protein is CSVPGQGQQPQHF. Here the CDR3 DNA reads TGCAGTGTCCCGGGACAGGGACAGCAGCCCCAGCATTTT.

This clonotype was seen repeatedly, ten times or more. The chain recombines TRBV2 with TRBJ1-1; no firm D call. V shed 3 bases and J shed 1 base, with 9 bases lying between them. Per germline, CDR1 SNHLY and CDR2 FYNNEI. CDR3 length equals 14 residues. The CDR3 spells CASSDFGENTEAFF. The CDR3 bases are TGTGCCAGCAGTGATTTTGGGGAGAACACTGAAGCTTTCTTT.

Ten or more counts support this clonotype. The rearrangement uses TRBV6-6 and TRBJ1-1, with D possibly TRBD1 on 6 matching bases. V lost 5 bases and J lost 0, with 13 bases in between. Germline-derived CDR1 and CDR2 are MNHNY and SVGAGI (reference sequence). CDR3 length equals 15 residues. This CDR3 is CASSRSGAVNTEAFF. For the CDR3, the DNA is TGTGCCAGCAGTCGTTCGGGGGCCGTGAACACTGAAGCTTTCTTT.

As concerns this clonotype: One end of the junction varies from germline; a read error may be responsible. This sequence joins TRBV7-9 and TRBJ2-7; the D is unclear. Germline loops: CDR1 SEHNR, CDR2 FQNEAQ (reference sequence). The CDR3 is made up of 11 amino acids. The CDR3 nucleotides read TGTGCCAGCAGCTTGTACGGCGAGCAGTGCTTC. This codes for CASSLYGEQCF.

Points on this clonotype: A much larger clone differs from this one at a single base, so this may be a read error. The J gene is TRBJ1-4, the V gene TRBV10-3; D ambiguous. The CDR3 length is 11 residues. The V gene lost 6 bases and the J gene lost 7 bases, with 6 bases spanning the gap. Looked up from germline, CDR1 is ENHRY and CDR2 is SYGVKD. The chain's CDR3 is CAISAAEKLFF. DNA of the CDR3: TGTGCCATCAGCGCTGCTGAAAAACTGTTTTTT.

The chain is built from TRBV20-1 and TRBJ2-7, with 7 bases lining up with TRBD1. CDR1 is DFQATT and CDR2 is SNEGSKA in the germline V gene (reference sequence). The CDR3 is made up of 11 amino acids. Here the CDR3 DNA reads TGCAGCTTAGTTCTCGACAGGGAAGAGTACTTC. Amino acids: CSLVLDREEYF.

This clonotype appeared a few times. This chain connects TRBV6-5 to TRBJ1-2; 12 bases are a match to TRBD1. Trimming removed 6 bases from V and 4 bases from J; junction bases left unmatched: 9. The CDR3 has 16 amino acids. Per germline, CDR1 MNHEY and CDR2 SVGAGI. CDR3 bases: TGTGCCAGCAGCCCCGGGACAGGGGGCGCTGGCTATGGCTACACCTTC. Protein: CASSPGTGGAGYGYTF.

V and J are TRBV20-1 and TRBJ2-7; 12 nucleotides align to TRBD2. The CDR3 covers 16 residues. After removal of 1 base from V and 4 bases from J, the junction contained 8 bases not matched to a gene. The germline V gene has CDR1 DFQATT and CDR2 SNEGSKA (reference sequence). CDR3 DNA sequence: TGCAGTGCTAGAGGAAGACAGACTAGCGGGAGTTACGAGCAGTACTTC. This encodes CSARGRQTSGSYEQYF.

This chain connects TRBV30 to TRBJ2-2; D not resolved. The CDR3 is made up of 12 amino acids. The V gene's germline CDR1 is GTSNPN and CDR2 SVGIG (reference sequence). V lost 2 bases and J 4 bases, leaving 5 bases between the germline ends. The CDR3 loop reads CAWSSGTGELFF. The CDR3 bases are TGTGCCTGGAGTTCCGGCACCGGGGAGCTGTTTTTT.

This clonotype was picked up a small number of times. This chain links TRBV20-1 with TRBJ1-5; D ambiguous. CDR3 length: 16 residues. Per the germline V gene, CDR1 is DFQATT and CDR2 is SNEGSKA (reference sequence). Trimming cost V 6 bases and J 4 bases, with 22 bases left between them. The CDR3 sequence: CSAFLAGFPNNQPQHF. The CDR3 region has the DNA TGCAGTGCCTTCTTAGCCGGGTTCCCAAATAATCAGCCCCAGCATTTT.